What follows is one T cell receptor (beta chain) and its context. Its specificity is not known. Unique-molecular-identifier-tagged TCR beta cDNA libraries were used. TCRdb itself ran the PCR reads through MiXCR, one entry per CDR3 protein. The sample holds about 620,000 distinct CDR3 sequences; about 44% are singletons and the top ten take under 2%. These data come from a study of post-analysis software for immune sequencing data. Study overall: The disease courses spanned relapsing-remitting, secondary progressive and progressive-relapsing forms of multiple sclerosis. The study, taken as a whole, reports: Among several TRBV segments more frequent in patients than controls were TRBV5-6, TRBV5-1 and TRBV20-1. Significantly lower normalized Chao1 diversity was seen in multiple sclerosis patients than in controls.

The length of the CDR3 is 16 residues. Germline CDR1 DFQATT, CDR2 SNEGSKA (reference sequence). The TCR originated in a girl aged 10 to 17 with multiple sclerosis. The chain recombines TRBV20-1 with TRBJ2-4; TRBD1 aligns across 12 bases. Judging by the DNA end, TRBJ2-7 fits better; the J call may be wrong. Material: blood. CDR3 sequence reads: CSARVSGGTGGDEQYF. The DNA of the CDR3 is TGCAGTGCTAGAGTCTCAGGGGGGACAGGGGGCGACGAGCAGTACTTC.